This note documents a single T cell receptor (beta chain) sequence. MiXCR was run by TCRdb on the 5' RACE reads, yielding one entry per CDR3 protein. The sample holds fewer than 900,000 distinct CDR3 sequences, approximately 22% seen once. This specimen comes from a study of identical twins. The CDR3 totals 19 residues. V lost 3 bases and J lost 0; bases outside the gene matches: 13. The sample was also reused in another study, on T cells expressing NK-cell markers. That study adds: Dominant NKG2C+ clonotype frequencies of roughly 1.0-7.5% of CD8+ T cells were measured in over 5 donors. Researchers report these clonotypes also headed the CD3+CD56-NKG2C+ fraction in a few donors.

The TCR originated in a woman younger than 30 in good health. V and J are TRBV12-3 or TRBV12-4 and TRBJ2-1, with 8 bases lining up with TRBD2. The sample was PBMCs. The CDR3 DNA is TGTGCCAGCAGTTTCCCCCTGGGACGGGGGGGCCACTCCTACAATGAGCAGTTCTTC. Translation gives CASSFPLGRGGHSYNEQFF.